Given below is one TCR beta chain in context. Its antigen is currently unknown. TCRdb's table, derived via immunoSEQ multiplex PCR, lists solely in-frame clones and lacks some. The sample holds around 150,000 clones, 70% to 85% seen once. This record comes from a study of cytomegalovirus exposure and HLA in healthy donors. For the study at large: The use of the same platform for the 130 or so validation repertoires and the 650 to 850 first-cohort repertoires was reported by a later analysis.

This CDR3 contains 16 residues. Germline lookup yields CDR1 MNHEY and CDR2 SVGAGI. With V trimmed by 2 bases and J by 7 bases, 10 bases remained unmatched. Study-wide points: TCR beta chains numbering approximately 150 were designated cytomegalovirus-associated. A few CMV-associated chains were confirmed in vitro to be specific for CMV antigens. According to a later analysis, TCR clusters from the first cohort tended to co-occur in the 120 or so validation repertoires.

This TCR came from a young man in good health and CMV-seropositive. The rearrangement links TRBV6-5 to TRBJ2-1; the match to TRBD2 covers 8 bases. Material: PBMCs. CDR3 region: CASSYVGAGVGNEQFF. CDR3 nucleotides: TGTGCCAGCAGTTACGTTGGAGCGGGAGTCGGTAATGAGCAGTTCTTC.